This T cell receptor (beta chain) was captured in a study of blood T cell repertoires in COVID-19 (dated by TCRdb to between 2020 and 2021). With respect to the entire study: Collaborator samples came from the United States, Italy and Spain and covered acute and convalescent phases of COVID-19. The prospective study material was composed of cDNA or gDNA derived from T cells, B-cell-depleted T cells, or PBMCs. Subjects who had been exposed to COVID-19, were actively infected with it, or had recovered from it provided the deeply sampled blood TCRbeta repertoires that made up the dataset. A freely available public database, intended as a resource for researchers studying the immune response to SARS-CoV-2, is where the repertoires were released. The samples were drawn from the first 160 participants of the ongoing ImmuneRACE study and from some 1,300 subjects provided by 6 global collaborators. A de-identified subject ID, COVID-19 status, age in years and sex were almost always included in the sample metadata. Where available, HLA class I and class II types were taken from metadata supplied by the sample provider and were not determined by assay-based typing.

The collaborating institutions used their own protocols to collect whole blood in K2EDTA tubes. Collaborator samples were shipped for TCRbeta analysis as frozen whole blood, isolated PBMCs, or DNA extracted from either sample type. Notes on this clone: Its specific antigen is unknown. No per-base quality is available; no much larger clone lies one base away.

TCRbeta CDR3 regions were amplified from genomic DNA by means of the immunoSEQ Assay, a bias-controlled multiplex PCR. The published analysis was carried out like this. The number of nucleated cells in each sample was estimated from the amplification of reference gene primers within the assay. To quantify the absolute abundance of each unique TCRbeta CDR3 rearrangement, sequence reads were collapsed and filtered. For each sample, productive Simpson clonality was calculated as the square root of Simpson's diversity index across productive rearrangements. The source is immuneACCESS, and TCRdb retained only in-frame sequences with V and J called. Part of the clones is not carried over; for the studies checked, unresolved V genes explain less than half of this, and the remainder is unexplained. D and trimming come from the DNA, and the V and J calls and clone size come from that table. This sample gives approximately 98,000 clones in total; about 85% of them show up just once. Roughly 10% of the sample rests with the top ten.

The CDR3 numbers 16 residues from cysteine through phenylalanine. This entry keeps only the CDR3 DNA: 48 bases, framed from base 1. Sequences LGHNT (CDR1) and FRNRAP (CDR2) are obtained from the germline V gene. Trimmed from V: 1 base; trimmed from J: 0 bases; junction bases lacking a gene match: 3. Study-wide conclusions, independent of this receptor: Clinical and demographic metadata were provided uncurated, with the amount varying by source and participant.

The sequence is built from TRBV12-5 and TRBJ2-3; 8 bases in the junction line up with TRBD1. This sequence originates from an elderly woman with acute or convalescent COVID-19. The specimen sequenced was peripheral blood. The encoded CDR3 is CASGLGQGPSTDTQYF. The sequenced DNA is TGTGCTAGTGGTTTGGGACAGGGGCCTAGCACAGATACGCAGTATTTT.